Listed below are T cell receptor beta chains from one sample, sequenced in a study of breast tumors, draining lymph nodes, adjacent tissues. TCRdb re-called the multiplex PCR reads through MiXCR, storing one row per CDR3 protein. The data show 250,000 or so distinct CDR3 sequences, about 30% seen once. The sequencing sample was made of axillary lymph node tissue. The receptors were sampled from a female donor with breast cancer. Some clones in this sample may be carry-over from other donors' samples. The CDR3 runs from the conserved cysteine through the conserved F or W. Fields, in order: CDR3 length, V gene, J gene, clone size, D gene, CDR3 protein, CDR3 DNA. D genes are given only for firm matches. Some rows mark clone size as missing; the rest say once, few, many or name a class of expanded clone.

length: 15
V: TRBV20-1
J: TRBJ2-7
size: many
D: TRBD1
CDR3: CSAIGGVDRGLEQYF
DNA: TGCAGTGCTATCGGTGGCGTGGACAGGGGGCTAGAGCAGTACTTC

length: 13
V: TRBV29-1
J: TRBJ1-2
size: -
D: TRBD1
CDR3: CSSGQGNNYGYTF
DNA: TGCAGCTCGGGACAGGGCAATAACTATGGCTACACCTTC

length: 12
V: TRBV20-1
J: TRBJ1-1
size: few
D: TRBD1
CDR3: CSARTGDTEAFF
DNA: TGCAGTGCTAGGACAGGGGACACTGAAGCTTTCTTT

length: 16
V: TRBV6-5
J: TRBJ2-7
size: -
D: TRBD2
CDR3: CASSYLGSGRAYEQYF
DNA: TGTGCCAGCAGTTACTTAGGCAGCGGGAGGGCCTACGAGCAGTACTTC

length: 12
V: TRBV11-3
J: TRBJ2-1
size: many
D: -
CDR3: CASSFPGLEQFF
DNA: TGTGCCAGCAGCTTCCCGGGACTTGAGCAGTTCTTC

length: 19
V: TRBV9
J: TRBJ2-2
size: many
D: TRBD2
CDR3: CASSALSGLAEANTGELFF
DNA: TGTGCCAGCAGCGCCCTCTCAGGACTAGCCGAAGCGAACACCGGGGAGCTGTTTTTT

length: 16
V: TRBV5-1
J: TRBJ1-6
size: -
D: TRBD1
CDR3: CASSLQGQGGNSLLHF
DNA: TGCGCCAGCAGCCTGCAAGGACAGGGCGGCAATTCACTCCTCCACTTT

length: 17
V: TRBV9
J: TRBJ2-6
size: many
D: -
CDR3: CASSPELQGSGANVLTF
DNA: TGTGCCAGCAGCCCCGAACTCCAGGGTTCTGGGGCCAACGTCCTGACTTTC

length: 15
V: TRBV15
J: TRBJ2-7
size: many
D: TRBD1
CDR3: CATSRSGTGTYEQYF
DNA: TGTGCCACCAGCAGATCCGGGACAGGGACCTACGAGCAGTACTTC

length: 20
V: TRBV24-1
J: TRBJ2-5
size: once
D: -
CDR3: CATSEMRPGVGGILSETHYF
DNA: TGTGCCACCAGTGAGATGCGGCCTGGAGTGGGCGGGATATTGTCAGAGACCCACTACTTC

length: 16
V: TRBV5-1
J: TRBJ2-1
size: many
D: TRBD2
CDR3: CASKTPLAGVGDEQFF
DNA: TGCGCCAGCAAGACGCCGCTAGCGGGAGTTGGCGATGAGCAGTTCTTC

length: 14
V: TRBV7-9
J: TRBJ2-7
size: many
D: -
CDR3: CASSPLDTFYEQYF
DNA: TGTGCCAGCAGCCCCCTGGACACCTTCTACGAGCAGTACTTC

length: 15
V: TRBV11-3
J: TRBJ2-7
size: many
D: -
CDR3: CASSFGSPPSYEQYF
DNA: TGTGCCAGCAGCTTTGGCTCCCCCCCCTCCTACGAGCAGTACTTC

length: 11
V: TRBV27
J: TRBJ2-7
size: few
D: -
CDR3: CASRPSYEQYF
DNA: TGTGCCAGCAGACCCTCCTACGAGCAGTACTTC

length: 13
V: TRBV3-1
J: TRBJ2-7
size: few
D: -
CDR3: CASSQGAFYEQYF
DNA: TGTGCCAGCAGCCAAGGAGCTTTCTACGAGCAGTACTTC

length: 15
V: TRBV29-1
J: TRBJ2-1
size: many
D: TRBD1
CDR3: CSVEGTGEVENEQFF
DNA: TGCAGCGTTGAAGGGACAGGGGAAGTGGAAAATGAGCAGTTCTTC

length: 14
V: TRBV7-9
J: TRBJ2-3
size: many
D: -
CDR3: CASSLLGEEDTQYF
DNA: TGTGCCAGCAGCCTACTAGGGGAGGAAGATACGCAGTATTTT